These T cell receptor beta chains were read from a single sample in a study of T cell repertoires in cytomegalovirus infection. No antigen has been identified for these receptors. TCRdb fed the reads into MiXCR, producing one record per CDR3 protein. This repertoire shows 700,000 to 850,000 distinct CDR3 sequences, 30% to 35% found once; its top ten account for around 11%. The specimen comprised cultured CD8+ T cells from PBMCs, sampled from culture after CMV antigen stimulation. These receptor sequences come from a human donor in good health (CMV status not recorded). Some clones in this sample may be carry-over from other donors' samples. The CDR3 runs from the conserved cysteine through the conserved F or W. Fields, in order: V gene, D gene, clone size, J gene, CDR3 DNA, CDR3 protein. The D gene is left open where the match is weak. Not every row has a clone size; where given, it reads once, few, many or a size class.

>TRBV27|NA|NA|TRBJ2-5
TGTGCCAGCAGTTTTCTGGAGTACTCTAAAGAGACCCAGTACTTC
CASSFLEYSKETQYF
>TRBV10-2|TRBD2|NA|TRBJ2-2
TGCGCCATCCTTTCTAGCGGGGGGAATCCCGGGGAGCTGTTTTTT
CAILSSGGNPGELFF
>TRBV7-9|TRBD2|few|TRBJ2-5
TGTGCCAGCAGCACCAGGACTAGCGGAAACAACCAAGAGACCCAGTACTTC
CASSTRTSGNNQETQYF
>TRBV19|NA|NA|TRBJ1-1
TGTGCCAGTACCGAGCCAGACGGTCGAAACACTGAAGCTTTCTTT
CASTEPDGRNTEAFF
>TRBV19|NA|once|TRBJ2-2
TGTGCCAGTAGTATTCAAGACACCGGGGAGCTGTTTTTT
CASSIQDTGELFF
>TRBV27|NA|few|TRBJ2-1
TGTGCCAGCAGTGGTATTATTCCCCCGGACGGAGGATTCTACAATGAGCAGTTCTTC
CASSGIIPPDGGFYNEQFF
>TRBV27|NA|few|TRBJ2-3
TGTGCCAGCCGTAAGGGGGGGTCGCCCGCGGGTACAGATACGCAGTATTTT
CASRKGGSPAGTDTQYF
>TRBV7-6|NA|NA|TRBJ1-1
TGTGCCAGCAGTAGGTCCTTAGGGGGGGACCATGAATGGACTGAAGCTTTCTTT
CASSRSLGGDHEWTEAFF
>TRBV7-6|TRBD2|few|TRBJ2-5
TGTGCCAGCAGCTTCAGGACTAGCGGAGCTCAAGAGACCCAGTACTTC
CASSFRTSGAQETQYF
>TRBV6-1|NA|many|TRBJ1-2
TGTGCCAGCAGCCTTGCATCCTTGAATCTCTATGGCTACACCTTC
CASSLASLNLYGYTF
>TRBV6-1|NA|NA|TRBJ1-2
TGTGCCAGCAGTTACCTCCCGCAGGTTAACTATGGCTACACCTTC
CASSYLPQVNYGYTF
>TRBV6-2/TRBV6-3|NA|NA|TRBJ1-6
TGTGCCAGCAGTTCTCCTGCAGGAACGGGTTCACCCCTCCACTTT
CASSSPAGTGSPLHF
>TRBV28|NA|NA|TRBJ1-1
TGTGCCAGCAGTCCCCTCGTAGAAGTCACTGAAGCTTTCTTT
CASSPLVEVTEAFF
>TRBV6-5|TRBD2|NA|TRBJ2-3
TGTGCCAGCAGTTACAAGCCAGCGGGGGGCACAGATACGCAGTATTTT
CASSYKPAGGTDTQYF
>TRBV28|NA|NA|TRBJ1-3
TGTGCCAGCAGTTTATGGAGGGCGGACAGTTTAGGCACTGGAAACACCATATATTTT
CASSLWRADSLGTGNTIYF
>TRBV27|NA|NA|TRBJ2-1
TGTGCCAGCAGCCTATCCGCCATCCATGAGCAGTTCTTC
CASSLSAIHEQFF
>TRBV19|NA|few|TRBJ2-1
TGTGCCAATCGTGACATTAGCTCCTACAATGAGCAGTTCTTC
CANRDISSYNEQFF
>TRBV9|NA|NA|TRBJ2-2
TGTGCCAGCAGCCTCCCGCGGGAAGGGAACACCGGGGAGCTGTTTTTT
CASSLPREGNTGELFF
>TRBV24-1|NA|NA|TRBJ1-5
TGTGCCACCAGTGATGTCCGGGGTGATCAGCCCCAGCATTTT
CATSDVRGDQPQHF
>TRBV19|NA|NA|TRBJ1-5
TGTGCCAGTAGTTCACGGACAGATTTCAATCAGCCCCAGCATTTT
CASSSRTDFNQPQHF
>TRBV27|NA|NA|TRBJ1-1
TGTGCCAGCAGTTTAAGCAGGGCCCAATCCGAAGCTTTCTTT
CASSLSRAQSEAFF
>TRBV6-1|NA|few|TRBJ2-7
TGTGCCAGCAGTGTCCCGTCGCGGGCGGACTCCTACGAGCAGTACTTC
CASSVPSRADSYEQYF
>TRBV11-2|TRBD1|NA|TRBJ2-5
TGTGCCAGCAGCTTAGATTTCAACAGGGGGCATCAAGAGACCCAGTACTTC
CASSLDFNRGHQETQYF
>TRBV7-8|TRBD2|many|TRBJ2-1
TGTGCCAGCAGCTTACTAGGAGCGGGGGGCACCTACTCCTACAATGAGCAGTTCTTC
CASSLLGAGGTYSYNEQFF
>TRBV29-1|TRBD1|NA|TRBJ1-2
TGCAGCGTGGGGAGTGACAGGGAGAACTATGGCTACACCTTC
CSVGSDRENYGYTF
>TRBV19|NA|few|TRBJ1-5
TGTGCCAGTAGTATAGGGGTGGGGGCCAATCAGCCCCAGCATTTT
CASSIGVGANQPQHF
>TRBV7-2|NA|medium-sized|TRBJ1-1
TGTGCCAGCAGCTTACGAGACTTGGGGACTGAAGCTTTCTTT
CASSLRDLGTEAFF
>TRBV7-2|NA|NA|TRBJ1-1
TGTGCCAGCAGCTTCTCACTCTATAATAACAATGAAGCTTTCTTT
CASSFSLYNNNEAFF
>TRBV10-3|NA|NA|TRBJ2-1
TGTGCCATCAGTGAGCCGACCGAACTAGTCAATGAGCAGTTCTTC
CAISEPTELVNEQFF
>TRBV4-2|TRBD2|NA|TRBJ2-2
TGTGCCAGCAGCCAAGATCTACTAGCGGGGGCAACCGGGGAGCCGTTTTTT
CASSQDLLAGATGEPFF
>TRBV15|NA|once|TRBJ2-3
TGTGCCACCAGCTGGCGCCGGGCGGCGAGCACAGATACGCAGTATTTT
CATSWRRAASTDTQYF